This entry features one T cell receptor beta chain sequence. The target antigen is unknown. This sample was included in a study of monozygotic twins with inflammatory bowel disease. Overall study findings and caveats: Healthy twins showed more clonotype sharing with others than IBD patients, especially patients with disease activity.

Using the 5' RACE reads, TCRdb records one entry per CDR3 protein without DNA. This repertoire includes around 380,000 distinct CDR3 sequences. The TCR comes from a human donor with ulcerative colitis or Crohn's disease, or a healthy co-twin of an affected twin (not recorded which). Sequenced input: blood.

The CDR3 here is CSARLAAKNTGELFF. V is TRBV20-1 and J is TRBJ2-2; TCRdb indicates TRBD2, and absent DNA this call remains unverified. The CDR3 is 15 residues long. Germline CDR1 is DFQATT and CDR2 is SNEGSKA (reference sequence).